This T cell receptor (beta chain) came from a study of blood T cell repertoires in COVID-19. Method: immunoSEQ multiplex PCR; TCRdb's copy keeps in-frame clones and lacks some. The repertoire consists of about 400,000 clones, with 88% occurring once and the leading ten covering roughly 2%. This CDR3 comprises 14 residues. Trimming cost V 5 bases and J 5 bases; bases outside gene matches: 7. Germline CDR1 is SGHTA and CDR2 is FQGNSA. Input material: PBMCs or T cells enriched from blood (not recorded which). V gene TRBV7-2 combines with J gene TRBJ2-5, with 8 bases aligning to TRBD2. This TCR derives from a woman aged 40 to 50 with acute COVID-19. The CDR3 reads CASSPGGAGETQYF. The CDR3 DNA reads as TGTGCCAGCAGCCCCGGGGGGGCAGGGGAGACCCAGTACTTC.